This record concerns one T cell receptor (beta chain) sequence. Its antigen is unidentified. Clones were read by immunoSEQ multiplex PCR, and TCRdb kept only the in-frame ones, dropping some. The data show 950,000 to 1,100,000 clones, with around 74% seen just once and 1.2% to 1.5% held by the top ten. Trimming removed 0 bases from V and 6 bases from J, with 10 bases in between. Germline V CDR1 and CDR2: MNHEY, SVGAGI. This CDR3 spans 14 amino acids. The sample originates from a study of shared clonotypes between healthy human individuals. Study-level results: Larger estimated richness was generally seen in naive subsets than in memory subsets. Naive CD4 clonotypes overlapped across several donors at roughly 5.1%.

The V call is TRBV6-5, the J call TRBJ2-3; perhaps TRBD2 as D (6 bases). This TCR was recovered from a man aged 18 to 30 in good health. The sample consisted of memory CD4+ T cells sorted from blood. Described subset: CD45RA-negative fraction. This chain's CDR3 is CASSYSMSGDTQYF. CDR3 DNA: TGTGCCAGCAGTTACTCGATGAGCGGGGATACGCAGTATTTT.